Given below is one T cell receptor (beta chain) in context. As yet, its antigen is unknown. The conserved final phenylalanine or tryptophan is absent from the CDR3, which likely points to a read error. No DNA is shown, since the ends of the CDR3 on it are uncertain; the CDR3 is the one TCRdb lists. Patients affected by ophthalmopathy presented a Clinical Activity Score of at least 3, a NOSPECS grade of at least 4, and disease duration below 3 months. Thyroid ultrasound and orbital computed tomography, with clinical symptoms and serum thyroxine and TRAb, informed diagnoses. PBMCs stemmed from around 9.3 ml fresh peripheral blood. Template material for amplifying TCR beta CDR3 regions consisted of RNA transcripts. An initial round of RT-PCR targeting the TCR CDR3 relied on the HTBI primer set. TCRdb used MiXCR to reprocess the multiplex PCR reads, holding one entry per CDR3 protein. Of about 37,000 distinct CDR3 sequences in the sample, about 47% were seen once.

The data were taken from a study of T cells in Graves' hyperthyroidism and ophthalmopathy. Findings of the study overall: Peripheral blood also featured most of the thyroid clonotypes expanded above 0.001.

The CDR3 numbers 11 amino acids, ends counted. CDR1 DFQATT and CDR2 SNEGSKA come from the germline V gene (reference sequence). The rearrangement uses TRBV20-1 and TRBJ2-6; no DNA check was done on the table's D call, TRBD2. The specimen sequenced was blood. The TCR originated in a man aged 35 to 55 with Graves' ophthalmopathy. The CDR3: CSALLAGGRDT.